The 10 T cell receptor beta chains below come from one sample, sequenced in a study of CXCR3-negative and CXCR3-positive naive CD8 T cells. Study findings and constraints: CXCR3-positive naive cells had more hydrophobic TRB CDR3s than CXCR3-negative naive cells.

Their antigens are not known. The authors made the TRB cDNA libraries by 5' RACE using UMI labels. TCRdb derives one entry per CDR3 protein from the 5' RACE reads, leaving out DNA. The sample includes some 99,000 distinct CDR3 sequences. What was sequenced was naive CXCR3+ CD8+ T cells from blood. Subset described: CD45RO-CCR7+CD27+CD95- naive CD8+ T cells expressing CXCR3 (TNR3+). These receptors were taken from a human donor in good health. Some clones in this sample may be carry-over from other donors' samples.

This chain joins TRBV29-1 and TRBJ2-7. The CDR3 extends over 12 amino acids. The germline CDR1 and CDR2 sequences are SQVTM and ANQGSEA. The CDR3 is CSVEDGTYEQYF.

This chain links TRBV4-1 with TRBJ2-1; there is no DNA to check the TCRdb D call of TRBD2. The CDR3 is made up of 20 amino acids. The germline CDR1 and CDR2 sequences are MGHRA and YSYEKL. CDR3 sequence reads: CASSPRTTQQAGGPGNEQFF.

Here the CDR3 reads CSAAGGSSYNEQFF. The chain couples TRBV29-1 to TRBJ2-1; TCRdb names TRBD2, which stays unverified in the absence of DNA. This CDR3 region has 14 residues. The germline gives CDR1 SQVTM, CDR2 ANQGSEA.

The chain joins TRBV20-1 to TRBJ2-7; the D call of TRBD2 rests on TCRdb alone, since no DNA is present to check it. CDR3 length: 13 residues. Germline V gene sequence: CDR1 DFQATT, CDR2 SNEGSKA (reference sequence). This CDR3 reads CSARASFSYEQYF.

The chain is built from TRBV27 and TRBJ2-7; TCRdb proposes TRBD2, but this gene call is untestable without DNA. This CDR3 region has 13 residues. Germline loops: CDR1 MNHEY, CDR2 SMNVEV (reference sequence). CDR3 amino acids: CASFGEGLYEQYF.

This chain connects TRBV6-6 to TRBJ2-7. CDR3 size: 13 residues. Germline CDR1 and CDR2: MNHNY and SVGAGI (reference sequence). This CDR3 is CASREPPSYEQYF.

This sequence joins TRBV11-3 and TRBJ2-1; TCRdb gives TRBD2 as the D gene, but with no DNA this cannot be confirmed. The CDR3 length is 14 residues. CDR1 SGHNT and CDR2 YENEEA come from the germline V gene. The CDR3 is CASSSGGVHNEQFF.

This chain joins TRBV12-3 or TRBV12-4 and TRBJ2-1; TCRdb reports TRBD2, a call that lacks DNA to check it against. The CDR3 covers 18 residues. The CDR3: CASIIAPLLAGPYNEQFF.

The CDR3 here is CASSTELAGRSYEQYF. V is TRBV4-1 and J is TRBJ2-7; the TRBD2 assignment by TCRdb is unverifiable without DNA. The CDR3 is 16 residues long. Per germline, CDR1 MGHRA and CDR2 YSYEKL.

CDR3 amino acids: CASSQEFRDLNTEAFF. The chain is built from TRBV4-2 and TRBJ1-1; TCRdb designates TRBD1, a call that cannot be tested without DNA. CDR1 is LGHNA and CDR2 is YNFKEQ in the germline V gene. The CDR3 spans 16 residues.